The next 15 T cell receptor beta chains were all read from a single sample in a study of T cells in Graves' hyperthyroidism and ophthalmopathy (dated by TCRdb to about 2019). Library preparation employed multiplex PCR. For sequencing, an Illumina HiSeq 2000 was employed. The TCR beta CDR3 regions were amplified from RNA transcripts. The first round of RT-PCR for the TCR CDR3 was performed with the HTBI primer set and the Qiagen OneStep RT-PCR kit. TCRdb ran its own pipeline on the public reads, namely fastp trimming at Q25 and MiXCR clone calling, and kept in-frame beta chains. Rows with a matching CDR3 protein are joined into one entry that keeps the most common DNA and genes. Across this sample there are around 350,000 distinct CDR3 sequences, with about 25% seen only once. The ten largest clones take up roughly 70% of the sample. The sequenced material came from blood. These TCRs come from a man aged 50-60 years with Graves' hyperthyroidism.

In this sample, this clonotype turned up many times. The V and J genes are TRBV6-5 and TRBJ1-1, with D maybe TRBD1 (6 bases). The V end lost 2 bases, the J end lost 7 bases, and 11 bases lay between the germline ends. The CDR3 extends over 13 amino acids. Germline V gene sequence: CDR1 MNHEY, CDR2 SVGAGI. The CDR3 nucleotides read TGTGCCAGCAGTTACCTGACAGGTGGTGAAGCTTTCTTT. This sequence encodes CASSYLTGGEAFF.

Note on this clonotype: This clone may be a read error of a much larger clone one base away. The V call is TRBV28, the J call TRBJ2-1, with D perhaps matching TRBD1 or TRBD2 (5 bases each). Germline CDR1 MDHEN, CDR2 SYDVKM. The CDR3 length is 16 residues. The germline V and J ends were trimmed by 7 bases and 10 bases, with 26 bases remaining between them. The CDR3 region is CASNTPVGDPSKEQFF. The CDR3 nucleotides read TGTGCCAGCAACACACCCGTCGGGGACCCATCCAAAGAGCAGTTCTTC. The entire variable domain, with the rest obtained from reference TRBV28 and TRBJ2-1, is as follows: DVKVTQSSRYLVKRTGEKVFLECVQDMDHENMFWYRQDPGLGLRLIYFSYDVKMKEKGDIPEGYSVSREKKERFSLILESASTNQTSMYLCASNTPVGDPSKEQFFGPGTRLTVL.

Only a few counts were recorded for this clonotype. Written as DNA, the CDR3 is TGTGCCAGCAGCGTAGATTACGGGGAGCTGTTTTTT. Its protein is CASSVDYGELFF. This chain connects TRBV9 to TRBJ2-2; D remains unclear. The CDR3 has 12 amino acids. The germline V and J ends were trimmed by 0 bases and 7 bases, with 4 bases remaining between them. Germline loops: CDR1 SGDLS, CDR2 YYNGEE.

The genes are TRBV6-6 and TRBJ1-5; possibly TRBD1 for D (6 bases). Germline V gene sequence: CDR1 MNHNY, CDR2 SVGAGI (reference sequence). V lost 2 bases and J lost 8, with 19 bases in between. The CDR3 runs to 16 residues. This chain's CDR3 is CASSYAAGTSREPQHF. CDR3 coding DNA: TGTGCCAGCAGTTACGCCGCCGGGACATCGCGGGAGCCCCAGCATTTT.

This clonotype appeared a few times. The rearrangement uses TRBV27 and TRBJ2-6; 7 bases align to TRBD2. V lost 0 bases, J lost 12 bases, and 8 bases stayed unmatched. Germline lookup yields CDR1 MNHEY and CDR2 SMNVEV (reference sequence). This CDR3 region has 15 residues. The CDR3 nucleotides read TGTGCCAGCAGTTTATCGGGCGGGGGACGTGGCGTCCTGACTTTC. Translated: CASSLSGGGRGVLTF.

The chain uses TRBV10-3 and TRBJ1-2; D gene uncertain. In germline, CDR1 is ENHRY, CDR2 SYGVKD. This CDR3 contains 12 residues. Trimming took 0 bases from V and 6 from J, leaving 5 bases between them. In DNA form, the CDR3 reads TGTGCCATCAGTGAGTCTCGGCATGGCTACACCTTC. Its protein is CAISESRHGYTF.

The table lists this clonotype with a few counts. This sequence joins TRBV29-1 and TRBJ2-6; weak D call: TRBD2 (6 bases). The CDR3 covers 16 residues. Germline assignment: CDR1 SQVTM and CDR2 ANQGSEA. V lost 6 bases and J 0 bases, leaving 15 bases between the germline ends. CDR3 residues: CSVPGGVDSGANVLTF. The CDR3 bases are TGCAGCGTCCCCGGGGGAGTGGACTCTGGGGCCAACGTCCTGACTTTC.

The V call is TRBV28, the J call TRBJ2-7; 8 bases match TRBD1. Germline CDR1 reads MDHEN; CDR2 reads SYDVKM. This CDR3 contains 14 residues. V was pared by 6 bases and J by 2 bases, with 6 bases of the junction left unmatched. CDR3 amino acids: CASSPDRDPYEQYF. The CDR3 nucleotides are TGTGCCAGCAGCCCGGACAGGGACCCCTACGAGCAGTACTTC.

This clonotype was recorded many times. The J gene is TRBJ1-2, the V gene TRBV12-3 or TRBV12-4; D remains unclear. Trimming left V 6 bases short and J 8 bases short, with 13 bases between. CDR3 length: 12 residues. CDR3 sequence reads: CASSAGALGYTF. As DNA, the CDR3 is TGTGCCAGCAGCGCAGGTGCCCTGGGCTACACCTTC.

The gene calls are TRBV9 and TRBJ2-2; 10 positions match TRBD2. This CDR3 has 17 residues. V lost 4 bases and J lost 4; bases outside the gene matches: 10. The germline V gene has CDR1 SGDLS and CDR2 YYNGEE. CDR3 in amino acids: CASSPGVAGGLTGELFF. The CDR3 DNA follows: TGTGCCAGCAGCCCAGGAGTAGCGGGAGGACTCACCGGGGAGCTGTTTTTT.

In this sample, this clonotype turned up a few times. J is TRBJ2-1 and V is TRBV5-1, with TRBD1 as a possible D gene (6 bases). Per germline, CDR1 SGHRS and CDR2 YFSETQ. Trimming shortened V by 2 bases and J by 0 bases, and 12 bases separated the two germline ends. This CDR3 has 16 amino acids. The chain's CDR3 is CASSFIGTSSYNEQFF. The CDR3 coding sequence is TGCGCCAGCAGCTTTATTGGGACAAGCTCCTACAATGAGCAGTTCTTC. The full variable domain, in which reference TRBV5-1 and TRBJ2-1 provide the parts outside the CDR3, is KAGVTQTPRYLIKTRGQQVTLSCSPISGHRSVSWYQQTPGQGLQFLFEYFSETQRNKGNFPGRFSGRQFSNSRSEMNVSTLELGDSALYLCASSFIGTSSYNEQFFGPGTRLTVL.

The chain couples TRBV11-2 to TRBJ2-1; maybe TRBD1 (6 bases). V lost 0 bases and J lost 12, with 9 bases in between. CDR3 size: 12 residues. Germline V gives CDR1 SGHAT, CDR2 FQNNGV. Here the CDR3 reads CASSLDLGGQFF. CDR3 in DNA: TGTGCCAGCAGCTTAGACCTAGGGGGGCAGTTCTTC. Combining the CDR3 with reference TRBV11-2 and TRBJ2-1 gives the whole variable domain EAGVAQSPRYKIIEKRQSVAFWCNPISGHATLYWYQQILGQGPKLLIQFQNNGVVDDSQLPKDRFSAERLKGVDSTLKIQPAKLEDSAVYLCASSLDLGGQFFGPGTRLTVL.

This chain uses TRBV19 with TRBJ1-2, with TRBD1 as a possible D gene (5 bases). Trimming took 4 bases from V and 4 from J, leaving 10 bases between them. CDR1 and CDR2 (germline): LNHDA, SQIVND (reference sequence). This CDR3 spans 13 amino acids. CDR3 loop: CASSTGDSYGYTF. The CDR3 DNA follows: TGTGCCAGTAGTACCGGAGACAGCTATGGCTACACCTTC.

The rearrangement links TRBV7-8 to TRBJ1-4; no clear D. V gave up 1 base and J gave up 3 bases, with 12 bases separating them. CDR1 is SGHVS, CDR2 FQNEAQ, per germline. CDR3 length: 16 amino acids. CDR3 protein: CASSLDLTGSNEKLFF. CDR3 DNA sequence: TGTGCCAGCAGCTTAGACTTGACGGGATCTAATGAAAAACTGTTTTTT.

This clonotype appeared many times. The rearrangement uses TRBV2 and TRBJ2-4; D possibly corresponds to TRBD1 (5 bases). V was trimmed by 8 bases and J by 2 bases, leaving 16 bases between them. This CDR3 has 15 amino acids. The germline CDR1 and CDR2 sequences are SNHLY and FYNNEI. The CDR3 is CASARGGASKNIQYF. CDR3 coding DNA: TGTGCCAGCGCACGCGGTGGGGCGTCCAAAAACATTCAGTACTTC.